A single sample is the source of the 26 T cell receptor beta chains below, sequenced in a study of vaccination effects on CD4 cells after COVID-19. The ViraFEST assay expanded antigen-specific CD4+ T cells with viral peptide pools before sequencing. Following 10 days of culture, CD4+ T cells were isolated. Their SARS-CoV-2 infection, verified by PCR, occurred between March and December 2020. Libraries were prepared by immunoSEQ multiplex PCR; TCRdb keeps only in-frame clonotypes and omits some of them. The table has about 36,000 clones, over 60% seen once. No antigen has been assigned to these receptors. This sample comprised CD4+ T cells from PBMCs cultured with HCoV-NL63 spike peptides, obtained before COVID-19 vaccination. These receptors were obtained from a human donor who had a prior SARS-CoV-2 infection.

V gene TRBV6-5 combines with J gene TRBJ2-3, with D perhaps TRBD2 (5 bases). Trimming removed 8 bases at V and 4 bases at J, with 13 bases between. The CDR3 runs 13 residues. Germline CDR1 reads MNHEY; CDR2 reads SVGAGI. The CDR3 here is CASRGRAADTQYF. The CDR3 nucleotides are TGTGCCAGCCGGGGTAGGGCTGCAGATACGCAGTATTTT.

This chain links TRBV18 with TRBJ1-3, with no clear D. Germline V gene sequence: CDR1 KGHSH, CDR2 LQKENI. Trimming removed 0 bases at V and 0 bases at J, with 9 bases between. The CDR3 spans 16 residues. CDR3 nucleotide sequence: TGTGCCAGCTCACCACCGGGAGCCCTCTCTGGAAACACCATATATTTT. Amino acids: CASSPPGALSGNTIYF.

This clone was counted once. The rearrangement joins TRBV11-2 to TRBJ1-2; TRBD1 matches at 8 bases. After removal of 5 bases from V and 4 bases from J, the junction contained 9 bases not matched to a gene. The CDR3 contains 15 residues. Per the germline V gene, CDR1 is SGHAT and CDR2 is FQNNGV. Here the CDR3 reads CASSLRRQGSYGYTF. In DNA form, the CDR3 reads TGTGCCAGCAGCCTACGAAGACAGGGGAGCTATGGCTACACCTTC.

V gene TRBV29-1 combines with J gene TRBJ1-1; no clear D gene. Germline V lookup: CDR1 SQVTM, CDR2 ANQGSEA. The CDR3 contains 14 residues. The V end lost 6 bases, the J end lost 0 bases, and 14 bases lay between the germline ends. The CDR3 loop reads CSVEKSTMNTEAFF. CDR3 nucleotides: TGCAGCGTCGAAAAATCCACCATGAACACTGAAGCTTTCTTT.

The chain uses TRBV5-1 and TRBJ2-7, with 8 bases aligning to TRBD1. Germline-derived CDR1 and CDR2 are SGHRS and YFSETQ. The CDR3 is made up of 15 amino acids. V dropped 3 bases and J dropped 0; count of bases not matched to a gene: 5. CDR3 sequence (DNA): TGCGCCAGCAGCTGGACAGGGCTAAGCTCCTACGAGCAGTACTTC. Its protein product is CASSWTGLSSYEQYF. Looking up the rest from reference TRBV5-1 and TRBJ2-7 gives the full variable domain: KAGVTQTPRYLIKTRGQQVTLSCSPISGHRSVSWYQQTPGQGLQFLFEYFSETQRNKGNFPGRFSGRQFSNSRSEMNVSTLELGDSALYLCASSWTGLSSYEQYFGPGTRLTVT.

This chain joins TRBV19 and TRBJ1-1; TRBD1 is a possible D gene (6 bases). Per germline, CDR1 LNHDA and CDR2 SQIVND (reference sequence). The length of the CDR3 is 15 residues. The V gene lost 4 bases and the J gene lost 4 bases, with 16 bases spanning the gap. The CDR3 bases are TGTGCCAGTAGTAACCCATTTCGGGGGGCCACTGAAGCTTTCTTT. Amino acids: CASSNPFRGATEAFF.

The chain uses TRBV6-5 and TRBJ1-1; the D gene is possibly TRBD1 (5 bases). The CDR3 loop spans 12 amino acids. From germline, CDR1 is MNHEY and CDR2 SVGAGI. Trimming removed 7 bases from V and 7 bases from J, with 13 bases in between. The CDR3 spells CASNLLQGEAFF. CDR3 DNA sequence: TGTGCCAGCAACCTCCTTCAGGGTGAAGCTTTCTTT.

The chain uses TRBV11-3 and TRBJ2-3; no clear D. Trimming cost V 1 base and J 9 bases, with 11 bases left between them. This CDR3 region has 13 residues. Germline CDR1 SGHNT, CDR2 YENEEA. For the CDR3, the DNA is TGTGCCAGCAGCTTAGGGTTGGCCAAAACGCAGTATTTT. Protein: CASSLGLAKTQYF.

This chain uses TRBV4-1 with TRBJ1-3; D uncertain. Germline V gives CDR1 MGHRA, CDR2 YSYEKL. This CDR3 is 15 amino acids long. V was cut by 4 bases and J by 9 bases, with 19 bases left in between. CDR3 amino acids: CASSRGSGNLGTIYF. The CDR3 DNA reads as TGCGCCAGCAGCCGGGGTAGCGGGAACTTGGGCACCATATATTTT.

The chain is built from TRBV6-4 and TRBJ1-6; TRBD1 might be the D (6 bases). This CDR3 region has 15 residues. Germline CDR1 is MRHNA and CDR2 is SNTAGT. Trimming took off 8 bases at V and 8 bases at J, with 19 bases between the two ends. In DNA form, the CDR3 reads TGTGCCAGCGCACCGGGACATGGAAGCGATTCACCCCTCCACTTT. Its protein is CASAPGHGSDSPLHF.

This clone was observed a handful of times. The J gene is TRBJ1-1, the V gene TRBV6-2 or TRBV6-3; maybe TRBD1 (5 bases). The CDR3 consists of 15 residues. CDR1 is MNHEY and CDR2 is SVGEGT in the germline V gene. Deletions cut 6 bases from V and 6 bases from J, with 20 bases between. The CDR3 coding sequence is TGTGCCAGCAGCCTCCGGGGCAGGCCCTTCGCTGAAGCTTTCTTT. Translated, it gives CASSLRGRPFAEAFF.

The rearrangement uses TRBV12-3 or TRBV12-4 and TRBJ1-2; D perhaps matches TRBD1 (6 bases). The germline V and J ends were trimmed by 6 bases and 4 bases, with 12 bases remaining between them. The CDR3 loop spans 13 amino acids. The CDR3, as DNA: TGTGCCAGCAGCCCGACAGGCCGCTATGGCTACACCTTC. Translating gives CASSPTGRYGYTF.

V is TRBV27 and J is TRBJ2-1, with unresolved D. Germline V gives CDR1 MNHEY, CDR2 SMNVEV (reference sequence). This CDR3 comprises 12 residues. Trimming stripped 5 bases from V and 10 bases from J, with 12 bases between. The CDR3: CASSRVGGEQFF. The CDR3 nucleotides read TGTGCCAGCAGTAGAGTTGGCGGAGAGCAGTTCTTC.

This sequence joins TRBV10-1 and TRBJ2-7, with 9 bases lining up with TRBD2. This CDR3 has 16 residues. V lost 5 bases to trimming and J lost 7 bases; unmatched junction nucleotides: 15. Germline loops: CDR1 WNHNN, CDR2 SYGVQD (reference sequence). CDR3 DNA sequence: TGCGCCAGCAGTTCCCCGGCTGGTCTAGCGGGGTGGGAGCAGTACTTC. Protein product: CASSSPAGLAGWEQYF.

The V gene is TRBV11-3, the J gene TRBJ1-4; 10 bases are a match to TRBD1. The CDR3 extends over 17 amino acids. Unmatched junction bases numbered 9, after V lost 2 bases and J lost 6 bases. CDR1 SGHNT and CDR2 YENEEA come from the germline V gene. The CDR3 coding sequence is TGTGCCAGCAGCTTACGGGCGAGGACAGGGGGGCATGAAAAACTGTTTTTT. It encodes CASSLRARTGGHEKLFF.

This clone turned up a few times. The chain links TRBV3-1 (or the pseudogene TRBV3-2) to TRBJ1-2; D is uncertain. Trimming took off 1 base at V and 8 bases at J, with 8 bases between the two ends. The length of the CDR3 is 12 residues. Germline assignment: CDR1 LGHDT and CDR2 YNNKEL (reference sequence). The CDR3 nucleotides read TGTGCCAGCAGCCAAGCGAGTGCGGGCTACACCTTC. Translated, it gives CASSQASAGYTF.

This sequence joins TRBV30 and TRBJ2-7; D gene uncertain. V was pared by 2 bases and J by 4 bases, with 9 bases between. The CDR3 runs to 12 residues. Germline CDR1 reads GTSNPN; CDR2 reads SVGIG (reference sequence). The CDR3 is CAWSLTLYEQYF. CDR3 DNA: TGTGCCTGGAGTCTTACTTTATACGAGCAGTACTTC.

The chain joins TRBV6-2 or TRBV6-3 to TRBJ2-4; D not certain. Trimming stripped 5 bases from V and 0 bases from J, with 11 bases between. This CDR3 spans 15 amino acids. Germline V gene data show CDR1 as MNHEY and CDR2 as SVGEGT. The CDR3 DNA follows: TGTGCCAGCAGTGGGTCAGCCTTAGCCAAAAACATTCAGTACTTC. Protein sequence: CASSGSALAKNIQYF.

The V call is TRBV18, the J call TRBJ1-1; D is ambiguous. CDR1 is KGHSH, CDR2 LQKENI, per germline. This CDR3 region has 15 residues. V gave up 1 base and J gave up 0 bases, with 9 bases separating them. In nucleotides, the CDR3 is TGTGCCAGCTCACCACAACAGACCATGAACACTGAAGCTTTCTTT. This sequence encodes CASSPQQTMNTEAFF.

The chain recombines TRBV7-8 with TRBJ1-2, with D uncertain. The CDR3 is 13 amino acids. The V end was cut by 3 bases, the J end by 0 bases, with 5 bases between. The germline CDR1 and CDR2 sequences are SGHVS and FQNEAQ. The DNA for the CDR3 is TGTGCCAGCAGCTTCGAGGCTAACTATGGCTACACCTTC. It codes for CASSFEANYGYTF.

For the CDR3, the DNA is TGTGCCAGCAGCGCAGGACTAGCGGGCACCTTCTCCTACGAGCAGTACTTC. It codes for CASSAGLAGTFSYEQYF. The chain carries TRBV9 and TRBJ2-7, with 11 bases aligning to TRBD2. V trimming: 3 bases; J trimming: 0 bases; junction bases outside the gene matches: 8. This CDR3 is built from 17 residues. Germline V gives CDR1 SGDLS, CDR2 YYNGEE. Full variable domain (missing parts from reference TRBV9 and TRBJ2-7): DSGVTQTPKHLITATGQRVTLRCSPRSGDLSVYWYQQSLDQGLQFLIQYYNGEERAKGNILERFSAQQFPDLHSELNLSSLELGDSALYFCASSAGLAGTFSYEQYFGPGTRLTVT.

In its sample, this clone was seen a few times. The rearrangement uses TRBV18 and TRBJ2-7; TRBD2 is a possible D gene (7 bases). The CDR3 totals 18 residues. With 3 bases removed from V and 2 bases from J, the gap between germline ends came to 23 bases. The germline gives CDR1 KGHSH, CDR2 LQKENI. In nucleotides, the CDR3 is TGTGCCAGCTCACCGGGAAAAAACGGACGGGGGGCCGCCTACGAGCAGTACTTC. This sequence encodes CASSPGKNGRGAAYEQYF. Drawing the rest from reference TRBV18 and TRBJ2-7, the complete variable domain is NAGVMQNPRHLVRRRGQEARLRCSPMKGHSHVYWYRQLPEEGLKFMVYLQKENIIDESGMPKERFSAEFPKEGPSILRIQQVVRGDSAAYFCASSPGKNGRGAAYEQYFGPGTRLTVT.

There are a few counts of this clone. This chain links TRBV24-1 with TRBJ2-2, with 9 bases identical to TRBD1. Germline assignment: CDR1 KGHDR and CDR2 SFDVKD. With 4 bases clipped from V and 5 bases from J, the junction kept 7 bases outside the gene matches. CDR3 size: 16 residues. The CDR3 loop is CATSDPDRGRTGELFF. CDR3 nucleotides: TGTGCCACCAGTGACCCGGACAGGGGACGTACCGGGGAGCTGTTTTTT.

CDR3 sequence reads: CASGPSGPYNEQFF. CDR3 in DNA: TGTGCTAGTGGTCCCTCGGGCCCATACAATGAGCAGTTCTTC. This chain uses TRBV12-5 with TRBJ2-1; D is unresolved. CDR3 length equals 14 residues. The germline V gene encodes CDR1 LGHNT and CDR2 FRNRAP. Trimming shortened V by 5 bases and J by 4 bases, and 12 bases separated the two germline ends.

This chain uses TRBV5-4 with TRBJ2-5; D is ambiguous. CDR1 SGHNT and CDR2 YYREEE come from the germline V gene (reference sequence). Trimming removed 4 bases from V and 5 bases from J, with 9 bases in between. This CDR3 region has 12 residues. The CDR3: CASSPLGETQYF. CDR3 DNA sequence: TGTGCCAGCAGCCCCCTGGGGGAGACCCAGTACTTC.

This clone was counted between two and nine times. This rearrangement joins TRBV9 to TRBJ1-2, with 9 bases aligning to TRBD1. V shed 3 bases, J shed 2 bases, and the junction held 2 bases outside the gene matches. The CDR3 runs 14 residues. Germline V gene lookup returns CDR1 SGDLS and CDR2 YYNGEE. CDR3 in amino acids: CASSEGQGNYGYTF. CDR3 DNA: TGTGCCAGCAGCGAGGGACAGGGAAACTATGGCTACACCTTC.